One sample yielded the 25 T cell receptor beta chains listed below, sequenced in a study of graft-versus-host responses after intestinal transplantation. Method: immunoSEQ multiplex PCR; TCRdb's copy keeps in-frame clones and lacks some. The data contain 84,000 or so clones, over 85% of them seen just once; the ten biggest clones take up about 0.28%. Antigens for these TCRs are unknown. The starting material was unstimulated CD4+ T cells sorted from spleen or lymph node cells, obtained before intestinal transplant. Receptors were obtained from a human donor who received an intestinal transplant.

The J gene is TRBJ2-5, the V gene TRBV27; D tentatively fits TRBD1 or TRBD2 (6 bases each). CDR3 length: 13 residues. The V gene lost 5 bases and the J gene lost 5 bases, with 12 bases spanning the gap. Germline loops: CDR1 MNHEY, CDR2 SMNVEV (reference sequence). The CDR3 DNA reads TGTGCCAGCAGTCCGAGGGGGAGGGAGACCCAGTACTTC. Translation gives CASSPRGRETQYF.

J is TRBJ1-4 and V is TRBV12-2. TRBV12-2 is noted as a pseudogene. This CDR3 spans 19 amino acids. CDR3 sequence (DNA): TGTGCAAGTCGCTTAACCATCGGGGCGGTTTACAGAATTAATGAAAAACTGTTTTTT. Protein: CASRLTIGAVYRINEKLFF.

The gene calls are TRBV11-2 and TRBJ2-1; 8 bases match TRBD2. The germline CDR1 and CDR2 sequences are SGHAT and FQNNGV. With 6 bases clipped from V and 0 bases from J, the junction kept 4 bases outside the gene matches. The CDR3 extends over 15 amino acids. The CDR3 bases are TGTGCCAGCAGTCAAGGACTAGCCTCCTACAATGAGCAGTTCTTC. This sequence encodes CASSQGLASYNEQFF.

This sequence joins TRBV29-1 and TRBJ2-1, with D perhaps being TRBD1 or TRBD2 (5 bases each). The CDR3 has 12 amino acids. Germline V CDR1 and CDR2: SQVTM, ANQGSEA. V lost 7 bases to trimming and J lost 7 bases, with 14 bases between them. The CDR3 sequence is CSELRGVNEQFF. In DNA form, the CDR3 reads TGCAGCGAACTCCGAGGGGTGAATGAGCAGTTCTTC.

The chain carries TRBV28 and TRBJ2-1; D remains unclear. The CDR3 covers 10 residues. CDR1 is MDHEN, CDR2 SYDVKM, per germline. The V end was cut by 8 bases, the J end by 8 bases, with 7 bases between. The CDR3 is CASVGDEQFF. In DNA, the CDR3 is TGTGCCAGCGTTGGTGATGAGCAGTTCTTC.

The chain employs TRBV18 and TRBJ2-3; D is unclear. The V end was cut by 2 bases, the J end by 2 bases, with 14 bases between. CDR1 is KGHSH, CDR2 LQKENI, per germline. This CDR3 is 16 amino acids long. The CDR3 spells CASSPSQGGATDTQYF. The CDR3 coding sequence is TGTGCCAGCTCACCAAGTCAAGGCGGCGCCACAGATACGCAGTATTTT.

The chain carries TRBV19 and TRBJ2-1, with 12 positions matching TRBD2. V lost 3 bases to trimming and J lost 8 bases; unmatched junction nucleotides: 5. The V gene's germline CDR1 is LNHDA and CDR2 SQIVND (reference sequence). There are 15 residues in the CDR3. The CDR3 reads CASSILASGRDEQFF. CDR3 nucleotide sequence: TGTGCCAGTAGTATTCTGGCTAGCGGGAGGGATGAGCAGTTCTTC.

This chain joins TRBV28 and TRBJ1-4; no clear D gene. CDR1 MDHEN and CDR2 SYDVKM come from the germline V gene. V was shortened by 2 bases and J by 12 bases, with 10 bases between the two germline ends. This CDR3 is built from 12 residues. The chain's CDR3 is CASSLALQELFF. Here the CDR3 DNA reads TGTGCCAGCAGTTTAGCCCTGCAGGAACTGTTTTTT.

The chain recombines TRBV7-9 with TRBJ1-2; D unresolved. The V and J ends lost 5 bases and 4 bases respectively, with 11 bases between them. Germline CDR1 is SEHNR and CDR2 is FQNEAQ (reference sequence). The CDR3 has 13 amino acids. The CDR3 DNA reads TGTGCCAGCAGCCGGGGTAGTAGCTATGGCTACACCTTC. The encoded protein is CASSRGSSYGYTF.

The chain recombines TRBV4-1 with TRBJ2-7; TRBD2 matches at 7 bases. CDR1 and CDR2 (germline): MGHRA, YSYEKL. This CDR3 is 17 amino acids long. Losses at the gene ends were 1 base for V and 2 bases for J; bases not matched to a gene: 11. The CDR3 DNA follows: TGCGCCAGCAGCCAAGGATGGGGAGGGGCGGAAGCCTACGAGCAGTACTTC. This encodes CASSQGWGGAEAYEQYF.

The chain combines TRBV7-8 with TRBJ1-5, with D maybe TRBD1 (6 bases). The CDR3 is made up of 16 amino acids. Germline values: CDR1 SGHVS, CDR2 FQNEAQ. V lost 1 base to trimming and J lost 4 bases, with 14 bases between them. The CDR3 sequence is CASSLVGGRGNQPQHF. CDR3 nucleotides: TGTGCCAGCAGCTTAGTGGGGGGGCGCGGGAATCAGCCCCAGCATTTT.

This clone was seen only a few times. Sequence at one end of the junction differs from germline and may be a read error. This chain uses TRBV19 with TRBJ2-6; D not certain. CDR3 length: 14 amino acids. Germline V gene sequence: CDR1 LNHDA, CDR2 SQIVND (reference sequence). The CDR3 spells CASSIPGRANVLTF. The CDR3 DNA reads as TGTGCCAGTAGTATTCCGGGTAGGGCTAACGTCCTGACTTTC.

The table lists this clone with a count of one. J is TRBJ2-7 and V is TRBV5-3, with D maybe TRBD2 (8 bases). TRBV5-3 falls under the ORF class, with uncertain function. The germline V and J ends were trimmed by 0 bases and 0 bases, with 19 bases remaining between them. CDR3 length: 18 amino acids. The CDR3 sequence: CARSLGDSGLAISYEQYF. DNA of the CDR3: TGTGCCAGAAGCTTGGGGGACAGTGGACTAGCAATCTCCTACGAGCAGTACTTC.

V is TRBV5-1 and J is TRBJ2-5; D call uncertain. V was trimmed by 0 bases and J by 1 base, leaving 16 bases between them. The CDR3 has 17 amino acids. The germline V gene has CDR1 SGHRS and CDR2 YFSETQ. CDR3 in amino acids: CASSLVGGGRRQETQYF. In nucleotides, the CDR3 is TGCGCCAGCAGCTTGGTAGGCGGTGGCCGGCGCCAAGAGACCCAGTACTTC.

V and J are TRBV30 and TRBJ1-1, with a tentative D call TRBD1 (5 bases). The CDR3 loop spans 15 amino acids. Trimming removed 1 base at V and 4 bases at J, with 16 bases between. The germline V gene has CDR1 GTSNPN and CDR2 SVGIG (reference sequence). The CDR3 loop is CAWSGGGDGSTEAFF. The DNA for the CDR3 is TGTGCCTGGAGTGGGGGCGGTGACGGTTCCACTGAAGCTTTCTTT.

V gene TRBV4-1 combines with J gene TRBJ1-2; possible D gene TRBD1, 6 bases. The CDR3 runs to 13 residues. Germline lookup yields CDR1 MGHRA and CDR2 YSYEKL. Trimming cost V 9 bases and J 0 bases, with 11 bases left between them. DNA for the CDR3: TGCGCCAGTAAAGACAGGACTAACTATGGCTACACCTTC. This sequence encodes CASKDRTNYGYTF.

The rearrangement links TRBV19 to TRBJ2-3; TRBD1 matches at 9 bases. After removal of 0 bases from V and 5 bases from J, the junction contained 3 bases not matched to a gene. The germline gives CDR1 LNHDA, CDR2 SQIVND (reference sequence). CDR3 length: 15 amino acids. The CDR3: CASSIDQTGGDTQYF. CDR3 coding DNA: TGTGCCAGTAGTATAGATCAGACAGGGGGAGATACGCAGTATTTT. Based on the CDR3 plus reference TRBV19 and TRBJ2-3, the full variable domain is DGGITQSPKYLFRKEGQNVTLSCEQNLNHDAMYWYRQDPGQGLRLIYYSQIVNDFQKGDIAEGYSVSREKKESFPLTVTSAQKNPTAFYLCASSIDQTGGDTQYFGPGTRLTVL.

This rearrangement joins TRBV11-2 to TRBJ1-2; D gene ambiguous. Looked up from germline, CDR1 is SGHAT and CDR2 is FQNNGV. Trimming stripped 4 bases from V and 2 bases from J, with 14 bases between. The length of the CDR3 is 15 residues. The CDR3 loop is CASSSLLTPNYGYTF. DNA for the CDR3: TGTGCCAGCAGCTCTCTATTGACACCCAACTATGGCTACACCTTC.

The chain links TRBV9 to TRBJ2-5; D gene unclear. The CDR3 sequence is 16 residues long. Germline V gene data show CDR1 as SGDLS and CDR2 as YYNGEE. V lost 4 bases and J 2 bases, leaving 18 bases between the germline ends. CDR3 loop: CASSFRPDSDQETQYF. In nucleotides, the CDR3 is TGTGCCAGCAGCTTCCGTCCCGACTCTGATCAAGAGACCCAGTACTTC.

The CDR3 region has the DNA TGTGCCAGCAGCCGTCCTTCCGACGCAAGTAACACTGAAGCTTTCTTT. This encodes CASSRPSDASNTEAFF. The chain is built from TRBV28 and TRBJ1-1; D gene ambiguous. Germline loops: CDR1 MDHEN, CDR2 SYDVKM. The CDR3 spans 16 residues. Trimming shortened V by 6 bases and J by 2 bases, and 19 bases separated the two germline ends.

The rearrangement links TRBV5-1 to TRBJ2-1, with D unresolved. Germline V gene sequence: CDR1 SGHRS, CDR2 YFSETQ. This CDR3 contains 13 residues. V lost 0 bases and J 7 bases, leaving 8 bases between the germline ends. The CDR3 spells CASSLGSTNEQFF. CDR3 DNA: TGCGCCAGCAGCTTGGGTAGCACGAATGAGCAGTTCTTC.

The J gene is TRBJ1-4, the V gene TRBV5-4; no clear D. Germline CDR1 reads SGHNT; CDR2 reads YYREEE (reference sequence). Trimming removed 4 bases from V and 1 base from J, with 17 bases in between. The CDR3 covers 17 residues. CDR3 sequence reads: CASSVGDRGVTNEKLFF. The CDR3 DNA is TGTGCCAGCAGCGTAGGCGACCGTGGGGTAACTAATGAAAAACTGTTTTTT.

As regards this clone: One end of the junction is discordant with germline, which a read error may explain. V gene TRBV20-1 combines with J gene TRBJ2-4, with 9 bases that match TRBD1. CDR1 and CDR2 from the germline V gene are DFQATT and SNEGSKA (reference sequence). The CDR3 spans 11 residues. The DNA of the CDR3 is TGCAGTGCTAGCCCCGGGACAGGGTTCCACTTC. Its protein is CSASPGTGFHF.

This chain connects TRBV18 to TRBJ2-1; the match to TRBD2 covers 13 bases. The V gene end was trimmed by 3 bases and the J gene end by 7 bases; junction bases not matched to a gene: 9. The CDR3 covers 17 residues. Germline assignment: CDR1 KGHSH and CDR2 LQKENI. The CDR3 spells CASSPQLAGGPSNEQFF. The CDR3 DNA reads TGTGCCAGCTCACCTCAACTAGCGGGAGGGCCATCGAATGAGCAGTTCTTC.

V is TRBV28 and J is TRBJ2-1; no reliable D call. Deletions cut 2 bases from V and 8 bases from J, with 7 bases between. The CDR3 contains 12 residues. Germline CDR1 and CDR2: MDHEN and SYDVKM. The CDR3 bases are TGTGCCAGCAGTTTACCCCCCCATGAGCAGTTCTTC. Encoded protein: CASSLPPHEQFF.